Each of the 30 T cell receptor beta chains below was sequenced from the same sample in a study of lymphopenia after photon versus proton radiotherapy. Assay used: immunoSEQ multiplex PCR; TCRdb lists only in-frame clones, some missing. The sample has 83,000 or so clones, over 70% seen once. The specimen comprised peripheral blood, sampled from a patient treated with proton-based radiotherapy. These receptors were collected from a man in his sixties with pancreatic cancer.

V and J are TRBV30 and TRBJ2-6, with unresolved D. Germline V gives CDR1 GTSNPN, CDR2 SVGIG (reference sequence). CDR3 length equals 14 residues. Trimming pared 2 bases from V and 4 bases from J, leaving 9 bases between. The CDR3 here is CAWSPRAGANVLTF. The CDR3 nucleotides read TGTGCCTGGAGTCCTAGAGCCGGGGCCAACGTCCTGACTTTC.

This clone has more than one count but fewer than ten. This sequence joins TRBV18 and TRBJ2-7, with D perhaps matching TRBD2 (7 bases). CDR3 length: 14 residues. Germline CDR1 and CDR2: KGHSH and LQKENI. Trimming pared 2 bases from V and 5 bases from J, leaving 13 bases between. The CDR3 DNA follows: TGTGCCAGCTCACCAAGGACTAGGGGGGACGAGCAGTACTTC. Amino acid sequence: CASSPRTRGDEQYF.

This chain links TRBV28 with TRBJ2-7; 10 nucleotides line up with TRBD1. V shed 2 bases and J 5 bases; nucleotides not matched to a gene: 24. CDR1 is MDHEN, CDR2 SYDVKM, per germline. CDR3 length equals 21 residues. This CDR3 is CASSLSEDWFRPGQGTHEQYF. The CDR3 bases are TGTGCCAGCAGTTTAAGTGAAGATTGGTTTAGACCGGGACAGGGGACTCACGAGCAGTACTTC.

V is TRBV7-2 and J is TRBJ1-2; the match to TRBD1 covers 9 bases. CDR1 and CDR2 (germline): SGHTA, FQGNSA. The junction had 10 bases not matched to a gene; V was cut back by 4 bases and J by 7 bases. The CDR3 spans 15 residues. The CDR3, as DNA: TGTGCCAGCAGCTCAGTTCCAACAGGGGGCGGTGGCTACACCTTC. Translating it yields CASSSVPTGGGGYTF.

The chain uses TRBV28 and TRBJ1-4, with 10 bases fitting TRBD1. The CDR3 is 17 amino acids. V gave up 5 bases and J gave up 3 bases; unmatched junction bases: 9. Germline V gene sequence: CDR1 MDHEN, CDR2 SYDVKM. CDR3 protein: CASSTSGTGASNEKLFF. The CDR3, as DNA: TGTGCCAGCAGTACCTCCGGGACAGGGGCTTCTAATGAAAAACTGTTTTTT.

The J gene is TRBJ2-2, the V gene TRBV29-1, with a tentative D call TRBD2 (6 bases). The CDR3 consists of 14 residues. V lost 4 bases and J 2 bases, leaving 11 bases between the germline ends. Germline CDR1 is SQVTM and CDR2 is ANQGSEA. The CDR3 DNA sequence: TGCAGCGTTGCGGCGGGGCCCAACACCGGGGAGCTGTTTTTT. It specifies CSVAAGPNTGELFF.

The chain uses TRBV5-1 and TRBJ1-1; tentative D call: TRBD1 (5 bases). V shed 2 bases and J shed 3 bases, with 17 bases lying between them. The CDR3 spans 16 residues. CDR1 SGHRS and CDR2 YFSETQ come from the germline V gene. The CDR3 DNA reads as TGCGCCAGCAGCTTTCTTATGGGGGGAGGAGACACTGAAGCTTTCTTT. Its protein product is CASSFLMGGGDTEAFF.

The V and J genes are TRBV18 and TRBJ2-5, with TRBD1 as a possible D gene (5 bases). Germline V lookup: CDR1 KGHSH, CDR2 LQKENI. Trimming left V 5 bases short and J 4 bases short, with 14 bases between. The CDR3 extends over 14 amino acids. The CDR3 sequence: CASSSQGWGETQYF. CDR3 coding DNA: TGTGCCAGCTCATCGCAGGGTTGGGGAGAGACCCAGTACTTC. The complete variable domain, with remaining parts taken from reference TRBV18 and TRBJ2-5, reads NAGVMQNPRHLVRRRGQEARLRCSPMKGHSHVYWYRQLPEEGLKFMVYLQKENIIDESGMPKERFSAEFPKEGPSILRIQQVVRGDSAAYFCASSSQGWGETQYFGPGTRLLVL.

The chain uses TRBV21-1 and TRBJ2-7; the table calls TRBD2, which could not be checked here. TRBV21-1 is a recognized pseudogene. This CDR3 has 14 amino acids. CDR3 sequence: CASSSQRAPYEQYF. The CDR3 coding sequence is TGTGCCAGCAGTTCCCAGCGGGCCCCCTACGAGCAGTACTTC.

The V call is TRBV7-3, the J call TRBJ2-6; D is perhaps TRBD1 (5 bases). CDR1 SGHTA and CDR2 FQGTGA come from the germline V gene. The V end lost 1 base, the J end lost 0 bases, and 7 bases lay between the germline ends. The CDR3 has 16 amino acids. CDR3: CASSLNRGSGANVLTF. The DNA of the CDR3 is TGTGCCAGCAGCTTAAATAGGGGCTCTGGGGCCAACGTCCTGACTTTC.

The chain couples TRBV6-6 to TRBJ2-7; maybe TRBD1 (6 bases). CDR1 MNHNY and CDR2 SVGAGI come from the germline V gene (reference sequence). Trimming took 5 bases from V and 5 from J, leaving 16 bases between them. This CDR3 comprises 14 residues. The CDR3 spells CASSPGHRQNEQYF. In DNA, the CDR3 is TGTGCCAGCAGTCCGGGACACCGCCAAAACGAGCAGTACTTC.

The chain links TRBV5-1 to TRBJ2-3; perhaps TRBD1 as D (5 bases). This CDR3 contains 17 residues. Trimming removed 4 bases from V and 1 base from J, with 19 bases in between. CDR1 and CDR2 (germline): SGHRS, YFSETQ. CDR3 sequence (DNA): TGCGCCAGCAGCCAGGCCAGGGTCGGTTTGGGCACAGATACGCAGTATTTT. Translation gives CASSQARVGLGTDTQYF.

In regard to this clone: The same CDR3 can be traced to other DNA sequences in this sample. The V call is TRBV18, the J call TRBJ2-1; TRBD2 matches at 10 bases. The germline gives CDR1 KGHSH, CDR2 LQKENI. The CDR3 has 17 residues. J lost 0 bases, V lost 3 bases, and 5 bases had no gene match. The CDR3 sequence: CASSPPASGSSYNEQFF. The CDR3 region has the DNA TGTGCCAGCTCACCGCCCGCTAGCGGGAGCTCCTACAATGAGCAGTTCTTC.

The gene calls are TRBV7-8 and TRBJ2-7; tentatively, D is TRBD1 or TRBD2 (5 bases each). Trimming stripped 4 bases from V and 5 bases from J, with 15 bases between. Germline V gene sequence: CDR1 SGHVS, CDR2 FQNEAQ. The CDR3 is made up of 14 amino acids. CDR3 DNA: TGTGCCAGCAGCTCGTGGGCAGGGAGCAACGAGCAGTACTTC. Residues: CASSSWAGSNEQYF.

The genes are TRBV5-5 and TRBJ2-1; 9 nucleotides agree with TRBD2. This CDR3 is 17 amino acids long. Germline CDR1 reads SGHKS; CDR2 reads YYEKEE (reference sequence). The ends lost 0 bases at V and 7 bases at J; junction bases unmatched: 11. CDR3 DNA: TGTGCCAGCAGCTTGGCCCCCTGGGCGGGAGGGCGGAATGAGCAGTTCTTC. The encoded protein is CASSLAPWAGGRNEQFF.

This clone was seen just once. The chain employs TRBV11-2 and TRBJ2-7, with D possibly TRBD1 on 5 matching bases. The CDR3 runs to 13 residues. CDR1 is SGHAT, CDR2 FQNNGV, per germline. The V gene lost 6 bases and the J gene lost 2 bases, with 11 bases spanning the gap. The CDR3 sequence: CASRLTGTYEQYF. In nucleotides, the CDR3 is TGTGCCAGCAGATTAACAGGAACCTACGAGCAGTACTTC. Full variable domain (remainder filled in from reference TRBV11-2 and TRBJ2-7): EAGVAQSPRYKIIEKRQSVAFWCNPISGHATLYWYQQILGQGPKLLIQFQNNGVVDDSQLPKDRFSAERLKGVDSTLKIQPAKLEDSAVYLCASRLTGTYEQYFGPGTRLTVT.

The genes are TRBV19 and TRBJ1-5; D is possibly TRBD1 (6 bases). The CDR3 is 13 amino acids. Germline V gene sequence: CDR1 LNHDA, CDR2 SQIVND (reference sequence). The ends were cut back, 3 bases at V and 7 bases at J, with 10 bases in the middle. Here the CDR3 DNA reads TGTGCCAGTAGTATTATAGGGGGACAGCCCCAGCATTTT. This translates into CASSIIGGQPQHF.

The gene calls are TRBV29-1 and TRBJ2-1; 15 bases match TRBD2. The germline CDR1 and CDR2 sequences are SQVTM and ANQGSEA. CDR3 size: 15 residues. V was clipped by 4 bases and J by 7 bases; unmatched bases: 5. As DNA, the CDR3 is TGCAGCGTTGGTCGGACTAGCGGGAGGGGGAATGAGCAGTTCTTC. Translation: CSVGRTSGRGNEQFF.

The chain has TRBV5-8 and TRBJ2-3; D unresolved. The V gene lost 2 bases and the J gene lost 7 bases, with 8 bases spanning the gap. This CDR3 has 12 residues. The V gene's germline CDR1 is SGHTS and CDR2 YDEGEE. CDR3 coding DNA: TGTGCCAGCAGCTTCCCCGGAAATACGCAGTATTTT. Residues: CASSFPGNTQYF. Full variable domain (remainder filled in from reference TRBV5-8 and TRBJ2-3): EAGVTQSPTHLIKTRGQQATLRCSPISGHTSVYWYQQALGLGLQFLLWYDEGEERNRGNFPPRFSGRQFPNYSSELNVNALELEDSALYLCASSFPGNTQYFGPGTRLTVL.

The V and J genes are TRBV28 and TRBJ1-1; TRBD1 agrees at 8 bases. The CDR3 extends over 15 amino acids. V shed 2 bases and J 9 bases; nucleotides not matched to a gene: 11. CDR1 and CDR2 (germline): MDHEN, SYDVKM. The CDR3 nucleotides read TGTGCCAGCAGTTTACAGACAGGGGCCGCTAGTAAAGCTTTCTTT. Its protein is CASSLQTGAASKAFF.

V is TRBV28 and J is TRBJ1-5; D is unclear. V was shortened by 2 bases and J by 0 bases, with 11 bases between the two germline ends. Germline values: CDR1 MDHEN, CDR2 SYDVKM. The CDR3 is 16 residues long. The CDR3 DNA follows: TGTGCCAGCAGTTTAGTCCAGGCTTATAGCAATCAGCCCCAGCATTTT. Protein sequence: CASSLVQAYSNQPQHF. The variable domain in full, completed from reference TRBV28 and TRBJ1-5, reads DVKVTQSSRYLVKRTGEKVFLECVQDMDHENMFWYRQDPGLGLRLIYFSYDVKMKEKGDIPEGYSVSREKKERFSLILESASTNQTSMYLCASSLVQAYSNQPQHFGDGTRLSIL.

J is TRBJ1-4 and V is TRBV11-2, with D maybe TRBD1 (6 bases). The germline V gene has CDR1 SGHAT and CDR2 FQNNGV. V lost 4 bases to trimming and J lost 8 bases, with 17 bases between them. The CDR3 has 15 residues. The CDR3, as DNA: TGTGCCAGCAGCTCCGGGGGCAGGGGAGTAGAAAAACTGTTTTTT. Protein: CASSSGGRGVEKLFF.

The chain links TRBV4-3 to TRBJ2-3; 8 bases line up with TRBD2. CDR1 is LGHNA, CDR2 YSLEER, per germline. CDR3 length equals 15 residues. J gave up 2 bases and V 4 bases, and 5 bases lay outside the gene matches. CDR3 region: CASSRSGSDTDTQYF. The CDR3 nucleotides are TGCGCCAGCAGCCGAAGCGGGAGCGACACAGATACGCAGTATTTT.

This clone was counted only a few times. The gene calls are TRBV5-1 and TRBJ2-1; 10 bases fit TRBD2. V was clipped by 4 bases and J by 6 bases; unmatched bases: 13. CDR3 length equals 17 residues. The germline gives CDR1 SGHRS, CDR2 YFSETQ. The DNA of the CDR3 is TGCGCCAGCAGCCTGGGAGCGGGAGGGCCTTTGTTCAATGAGCAGTTCTTC. As protein: CASSLGAGGPLFNEQFF.

The rearrangement uses TRBV29-1 and TRBJ1-1, with unresolved D. Trimming pared 5 bases from V and 5 bases from J, leaving 12 bases between. Germline-derived CDR1 and CDR2 are SQVTM and ANQGSEA. CDR3 length equals 12 residues. The CDR3 region is CSVQSSGTEAFF. The CDR3 DNA reads as TGCAGCGTTCAGTCGTCTGGGACTGAAGCTTTCTTT.

In nucleotides, the CDR3 is TGTGCCAGCAGCTTGGGGACGCCAAAAGGGACAGATACGCAGTATTTT. This translates into CASSLGTPKGTDTQYF. V gene TRBV5-8 combines with J gene TRBJ2-3, with D uncertain. The CDR3 length is 16 residues. The V and J ends lost 0 bases and 3 bases respectively, with 14 bases between them. Germline-derived CDR1 and CDR2 are SGHTS and YDEGEE. The full variable domain, its missing parts supplied by reference TRBV5-8 and TRBJ2-3, is EAGVTQSPTHLIKTRGQQATLRCSPISGHTSVYWYQQALGLGLQFLLWYDEGEERNRGNFPPRFSGRQFPNYSSELNVNALELEDSALYLCASSLGTPKGTDTQYFGPGTRLTVL.

This clone was seen a single time. The chain couples TRBV28 to TRBJ1-2, with TRBD1 identical over 7 bases. Germline CDR1 MDHEN, CDR2 SYDVKM. The V and J ends lost 6 bases and 8 bases, in that order; junction bases with no gene match: 6. CDR3 length: 12 amino acids. The CDR3, as DNA: TGTGCCAGCAGACAGGGGTCGTACGGCTACACCTTC. This sequence encodes CASRQGSYGYTF.

This chain uses TRBV28 with TRBJ2-2; TRBD2 matches 10 bases. The junction had 7 bases not matched to a gene; V was cut back by 5 bases and J by 4 bases. The germline gives CDR1 MDHEN, CDR2 SYDVKM. The CDR3 is made up of 16 amino acids. CDR3 coding DNA: TGTGCCAGCAGTCCTAGCGGGAGAATCATCACCGGGGAGCTGTTTTTT. It translates to CASSPSGRIITGELFF.

This rearrangement joins TRBV9 to TRBJ2-5; 9 nucleotides agree with TRBD1. The germline V gene has CDR1 SGDLS and CDR2 YYNGEE. This CDR3 contains 16 residues. V lost 0 bases and J lost 2; bases outside the gene matches: 5. The CDR3 DNA sequence: TGTGCCAGCAGCGTAGCTACTGGGACAGGGCAAGAGACCCAGTACTTC. Amino acid sequence: CASSVATGTGQETQYF.

This clone was picked up one time. The chain joins TRBV7-9 to TRBJ2-7; D gene unclear. V lost 2 bases and J 4 bases, leaving 9 bases between the germline ends. The length of the CDR3 is 13 residues. CDR1 SEHNR and CDR2 FQNEAQ come from the germline V gene (reference sequence). The CDR3 reads CASSLTAFYEQYF. CDR3 bases: TGTGCCAGCAGCTTAACCGCCTTTTACGAGCAGTACTTC. Filled out from reference TRBV7-9 and TRBJ2-7, the complete variable domain reads DTGVSQNPRHKITKRGQNVTFRCDPISEHNRLYWYRQTLGQGPEFLTYFQNEAQLEKSRLLSDRFSAERPKGSFSTLEIQRTEQGDSAMYLCASSLTAFYEQYFGPGTRLTVT.